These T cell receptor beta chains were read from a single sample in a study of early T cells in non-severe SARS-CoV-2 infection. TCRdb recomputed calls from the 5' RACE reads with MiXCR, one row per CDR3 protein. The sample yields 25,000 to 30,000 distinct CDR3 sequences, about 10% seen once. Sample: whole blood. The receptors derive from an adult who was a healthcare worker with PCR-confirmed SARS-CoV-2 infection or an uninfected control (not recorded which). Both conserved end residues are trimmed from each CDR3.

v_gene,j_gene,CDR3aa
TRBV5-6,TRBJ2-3,ASSLYGNRDTQY
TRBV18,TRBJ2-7,ASSPSKGQRSYEQY
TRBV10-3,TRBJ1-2,AISEVEVQGYT
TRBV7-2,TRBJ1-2,ASSLYRDGYT
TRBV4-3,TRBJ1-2,ASSQVRRNGYT
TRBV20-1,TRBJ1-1,SADRTNTEAF
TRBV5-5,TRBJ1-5,ASSLGQATQLPQH
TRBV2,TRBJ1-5,ASSEKPPLRAQH
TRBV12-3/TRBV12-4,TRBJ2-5,ASSLVEGAQY
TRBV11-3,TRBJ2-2,ASSPGVANTGELF
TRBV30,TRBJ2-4,AWSVLWGLAKNIQY
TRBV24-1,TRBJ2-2,ATRGQLDGELF
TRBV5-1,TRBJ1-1,ASSLSANTEAF
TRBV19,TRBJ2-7,ASSRRLAGEYEQY
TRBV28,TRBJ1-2,ASSLLTTGLRDYGYT
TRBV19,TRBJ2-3,ASRSRSGGITDTQY
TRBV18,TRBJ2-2,ASSPDRTSTGELF
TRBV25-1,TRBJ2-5,ASSETLGTRKRTQY
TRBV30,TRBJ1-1,AWTPRVTNTEAF
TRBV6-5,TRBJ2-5,ASTALGTDQETQY
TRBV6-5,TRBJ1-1,ASSRPGQMNTEAF
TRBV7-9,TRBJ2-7,ASTYSGLSYEQY
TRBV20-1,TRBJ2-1,SASGLAGGLRAYNEQF
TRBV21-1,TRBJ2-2,ASQRRNTGELF
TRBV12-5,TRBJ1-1,ASGSESVMNTEAF
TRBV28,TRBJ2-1,ASRTSGYNEQF
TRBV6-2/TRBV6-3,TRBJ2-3,ASSYGGITDTQY
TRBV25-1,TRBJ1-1,ASRENRGNTEAF
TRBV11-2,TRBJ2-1,ASSLANNEQF
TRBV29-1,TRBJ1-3,SVQGGIGNTIY
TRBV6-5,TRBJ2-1,ASSRQGPQSSYNEQF
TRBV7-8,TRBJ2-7,ASSLAVGQGASYEQY
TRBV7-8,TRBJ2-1,ASSLAGAANKQF